The rows below give T cell receptor beta chains drawn from one sample of a study of OX40 agonist ivuxolimab in advanced cancers. The table came from immunoSEQ multiplex PCR; TCRdb's copy has only in-frame clones and leaves some out. The sample has about 50,000 clones, roughly 88% seen once; the top ten hold 0.64%. The material was CD4+ or CD8+ T cells sorted from blood, obtained in a trial of the OX40 agonist ivuxolimab. The receptor source for this set is an adult with an advanced solid tumor such as melanoma, head and neck, liver or kidney cancer. Both conserved end residues are part of each CDR3. Each record gives: V gene, clone size, D gene, J gene, CDR3 DNA, CDR3 protein. A D gene is named only where the DNA matches it firmly. The listing skips clone size in some rows; elsewhere it reads once, few, many or a size class.

>TRBV5-4|-|TRBD2|TRBJ2-2
TGTGCCAGCAGCTTGGGCGGGGGTAACACCGGGGAGCTGTTTTTT
CASSLGGGNTGELFF
>TRBV28|-|TRBD1|TRBJ2-7
TGTGCCAGCAGTCCAAGGACAGGTCCCTACGAGCAGTACTTC
CASSPRTGPYEQYF
>TRBV19|once|TRBD1|TRBJ2-2
TGTGCCAGTAGTAAGGGGGCGAGAACCGGGGAGCTGTTTTTT
CASSKGARTGELFF
>TRBV5-1|-|TRBD1|TRBJ2-7
TGCGCCAGCAGCTTGGACGGGACAGGGCCCTACGAGCAGTACTTC
CASSLDGTGPYEQYF
>TRBV12-5|-|-|TRBJ2-7
TGTGCTAGTGGTTTGCTACCTGGCTACGAGCAGTACTTC
CASGLLPGYEQYF
>TRBV6-6|few|-|TRBJ2-7
TGTGCCAGCATGGGCGACTACGAGCAGTACTTC
CASMGDYEQYF
>TRBV28|-|-|TRBJ1-5
TGTGCCAGCACTCTAAGGTCAGGGGACAATCAGCCCCAGCATTTT
CASTLRSGDNQPQHF
>TRBV5-1|-|-|TRBJ2-5
TGCGCCAGCAATTCGAACGGGGGAGGTTTAGAGACCCAGTACTTC
CASNSNGGGLETQYF
>TRBV7-9|-|-|TRBJ1-1
TGTGCCAGCAGCCCGGACCGAGGAGGCTATGAAGCTTTCTTT
CASSPDRGGYEAFF
>TRBV2|-|-|TRBJ1-1
TGTGCCAGCAGTGATTCCTGGGAGGCGGCTGAAGCTTTCTTT
CASSDSWEAAEAFF
>TRBV30|-|-|TRBJ1-5
TGTGCCTGGAGTACTGGGGGGCGCGTTCAGCCCCAGCATTTT
CAWSTGGRVQPQHF
>TRBV11-3|-|-|TRBJ2-3
TGTGCCAGCAGCCTCCTGGGAGATACGCAGTATTTT
CASSLLGDTQYF
>TRBV19|-|TRBD1|TRBJ2-7
TGTGCCAGTAGAGAACAGGGGGCGGGCTACGAGCAGTACTTC
CASREQGAGYEQYF
>TRBV4-2|-|-|TRBJ2-7
TGTGCCAGCAGCCAAGTAGGACGGGAGCAGTACTTC
CASSQVGREQYF
>TRBV18|-|-|TRBJ2-5
TGTGCCAGCTCACCACCGCTAGGGAGTTGGGAGACCCAGTACTTC
CASSPPLGSWETQYF
>TRBV18|-|-|TRBJ2-3
TGTGCCAGCTCGGCCACTCTTAGGGATACGCAGTATTTT
CASSATLRDTQYF
>TRBV7-8|-|-|TRBJ1-1
TGTGCCAGCAGCTTAGGGCTTATGAACACTGAAGCTTTCTTT
CASSLGLMNTEAFF
>TRBV2|once|TRBD1|TRBJ2-7
TGTGCCAGCAGTCAGAGGACAGGGTCCTACGAGCAGTACTTC
CASSQRTGSYEQYF
>TRBV15|-|-|TRBJ2-7
TGTGCCACCAGCAGCGTCCGAGGAGGGGGCGAGCAGTACTTC
CATSSVRGGGEQYF
>TRBV15|-|-|TRBJ1-5
TGTGCCACCAGCAGAGATTTCGGGCCCGGTCAGCCCCAGCATTTT
CATSRDFGPGQPQHF
>TRBV6-1|-|-|TRBJ1-4
TGTGCCAGCAGTGAGACGCAGGGGTCAAATGAAAAACTGTTTTTT
CASSETQGSNEKLFF
>TRBV11-2|-|-|TRBJ1-1
TGTGCCAGCAGACTGCTAGGGGCCCCGAACACTGAAGCTTTCTTT
CASRLLGAPNTEAFF
>TRBV2|-|-|TRBJ1-2
TGTGCCAGCAGCCCGGGCGCGTATGGCTACACCTTC
CASSPGAYGYTF
>TRBV2|once|TRBD2|TRBJ2-1
TGTGCCAGCAGGGTAGCGGGAGGGCCCTACAATGAGCAGTTCTTC
CASRVAGGPYNEQFF
>TRBV7-9|-|TRBD1|TRBJ1-1
TGTGCCAGCAGCTTAGGGGCAGGGGGAGACACTGAAGCTTTCTTT
CASSLGAGGDTEAFF
>TRBV19|-|-|TRBJ1-4
TGTGCCAGTAGGCGCACGACGGGGAATGAAAAACTGTTTTTT
CASRRTTGNEKLFF
>TRBV19|once|-|TRBJ1-1
TGTGCCAGTAGCCCGCCCGAGGGTCTCCCTGAAGCTTTCTTT
CASSPPEGLPEAFF
>TRBV20-1|-|-|TRBJ2-5
TGCAGTGCTAGAGAAGAGACCCAGTACTTC
CSAREETQYF
>TRBV27|-|TRBD2|TRBJ2-7
TGTGCCAGCAGTGGGGCGGGGGGCTACGAGCAGTACTTC
CASSGAGGYEQYF
>TRBV30|-|-|TRBJ2-3
TGTGCCTGGGCTCTCGGACCCAGGTTAAATACGCAGTATTTT
CAWALGPRLNTQYF
>TRBV7-8|-|TRBD1|TRBJ2-6
TGTGCCAGCAGCTCGAGACAGGGCAGGATCTCTGGGGCCAACGTCCTGACTTTC
CASSSRQGRISGANVLTF
>TRBV5-1|-|-|TRBJ2-7
TGCGCCAGCAGCTCCGGGACCGATAGTAGGCTGGGCTACGAGCAGTACTTC
CASSSGTDSRLGYEQYF
>TRBV29-1|-|-|TRBJ2-3
TGCAGCGGGACGGATGTCACAGATACGCAGTATTTT
CSGTDVTDTQYF
>TRBV5-6|-|TRBD1|TRBJ1-4
TGTGCCAGCAGCTTATCTAACAGGGGAGAAAAACTGTTTTTT
CASSLSNRGEKLFF
>TRBV29-1|-|-|TRBJ2-5
TGCAGCGTTGAAGATCGCACAAACCAAGAGACCCAGTACTTC
CSVEDRTNQETQYF
>TRBV6-1|-|TRBD2|TRBJ2-1
TGTGCCAGCAGTGATATGGGACTAGCGGGTCCCCCATACAATGAGCAGTTCTTC
CASSDMGLAGPPYNEQFF
>TRBV2|-|-|TRBJ2-2
TGTGCCAGCAGTGAGCCCGGGGAGCTGTTTTTT
CASSEPGELFF
>TRBV2|-|TRBD1|TRBJ1-3
TGTGCCAGCAAACCGGGACAGGGGGCCAACACCATATATTTT
CASKPGQGANTIYF
>TRBV5-6|-|TRBD1|TRBJ1-1
TGTGCCAGCAGCACCGACAGGGGGGCAATGAACACTGAAGCTTTCTTT
CASSTDRGAMNTEAFF
>TRBV10-2|-|-|TRBJ2-5
TGCGCCAGCACAGGACGGGACTCCCAAGAGACCCAGTACTTC
CASTGRDSQETQYF
>TRBV7-8|few|-|TRBJ2-7
TGTGCCAGCAGCTTTGGGGAGTTAAATGTCGAGCAGTACTTC
CASSFGELNVEQYF
>TRBV5-5|-|-|TRBJ2-7
TGTGCCAGCAGGACCTCAGGTTCCTACGAGCAGTACTTC
CASRTSGSYEQYF
>TRBV7-8|-|-|TRBJ2-1
TGTGCCAGCAGCTTAGCGAATGGGTTAGCAGACAATGAGCAGTTCTTC
CASSLANGLADNEQFF
>TRBV7-9|-|-|TRBJ2-2
TGTGCCAGCAGCTTGAGCGGATCCATCGGGGAGCTGTTTTTT
CASSLSGSIGELFF
>TRBV5-8|-|-|TRBJ2-2
TGTGCCAGCATCCAGGGGACGTTCACCGGGGAGCTGTTTTTT
CASIQGTFTGELFF
>TRBV27|-|-|TRBJ2-3
TGTGCCAGCATGCGGGGCACAGATACGCAGTATTTT
CASMRGTDTQYF
>TRBV6-5|-|-|TRBJ2-7
TGTGCCAGCAGTTACGACGACAGAGGCTACGAGCAGTACTTC
CASSYDDRGYEQYF
>TRBV28|-|TRBD2|TRBJ2-2
TGTGCCGAGCGGGGGGCGCCCACCGGGGAGCTGTTTTTT
CAERGAPTGELFF
>TRBV28|-|-|TRBJ1-2
TGTGCCAGCTCTACGACACCCAATGGCTACACCTTC
CASSTTPNGYTF
>TRBV19|once|TRBD2|TRBJ2-5
TGTGCCAGTAGCCCGGGGGGGGCCCAAGAGACCCAGTACTTC
CASSPGGAQETQYF
>TRBV18|-|-|TRBJ2-2
TGTGCCAGCTCCCTTTGGCAGAACACCGGGGAGCTGTTTTTT
CASSLWQNTGELFF
>TRBV25-1|-|-|TRBJ1-2
TGTGCCAGCAGTGAAATAACAGGGGGCTACACCTTC
CASSEITGGYTF
>TRBV29-1|-|TRBD2|TRBJ2-1
TGCAGCACTGGCGGGGGAAATGAGCAGTTCTTC
CSTGGGNEQFF
>TRBV7-6|-|-|TRBJ2-5
TGTGCCAGCAGCTTGTCCCGCGGGACCCAGTACTTC
CASSLSRGTQYF